What follows are 26 T cell receptor beta chains derived from one specimen sequenced in a study of blood T cell repertoires in COVID-19. Clones were sequenced by immunoSEQ multiplex PCR, and TCRdb holds only the in-frame ones, with some missing. The sample shows a few hundred thousand clones, around nine tenths of them seen only once. Sequencing input: peripheral blood. The receptors were sampled from a man in his forties who had recovered from COVID-19.

This sequence joins TRBV6-4 and TRBJ2-1, with TRBD2 identical over 11 bases. The V gene's germline CDR1 is MRHNA and CDR2 SNTAGT. The J segment lost 10 bases and the V segment lost 2 bases, leaving 13 bases of the junction unmatched. The CDR3 covers 17 residues. The CDR3 bases are TGTGCCAGCAGTGACCGTAGCGGGGGGGGGCCCAAGCAAGAGCAGTTCTTC. It specifies CASSDRSGGGPKQEQFF.

The J gene is TRBJ2-1, the V gene TRBV9; D is perhaps TRBD2 (6 bases). Germline CDR1 is SGDLS and CDR2 is YYNGEE. Trimming took 4 bases from V and 7 from J, leaving 24 bases between them. The CDR3 runs 17 residues. The CDR3 nucleotides read TGTGCCAGCAGCTACCAGGCCTCCACGGGAGTGGGAAATGAGCAGTTCTTC. Translating gives CASSYQASTGVGNEQFF.

This clone was recorded once. This chain links TRBV3-1 (or the pseudogene TRBV3-2) with TRBJ2-3, with 8 bases aligning to TRBD2. The ends lost 1 base at V and 8 bases at J; junction bases unmatched: 8. Germline-derived CDR1 and CDR2 are LGHDT and YNNKEL (reference sequence). The CDR3 sequence is 15 residues long. CDR3 DNA: TGTGCCAGCAGCCAAGGACCCAGCGGGAGCGGTACGCAGTATTTT. Amino acid sequence: CASSQGPSGSGTQYF.

The CDR3 here is CASSSGTGRSQPQHF. CDR3 DNA: TGTGCCAGCAGCTCCGGGACAGGGCGAAGTCAGCCCCAGCATTTT. J is TRBJ1-5 and V is TRBV7-6; 9 bases agree with TRBD1. CDR1 is SGHVS, CDR2 FNYEAQ, per germline. The ends lost 4 bases at V and 6 bases at J; junction bases unmatched: 7. The CDR3 sequence is 15 residues long. The full variable domain, in which reference TRBV7-6 and TRBJ1-5 provide the parts outside the CDR3, is GAGVSQSPRYKVTKRGQDVALRCDPISGHVSLYWYRQALGQGPEFLTYFNYEAQQDKSGLPNDRFSAERPEGSISTLTIQRTEQRDSAMYRCASSSGTGRSQPQHFGDGTRLSIL.

The chain recombines TRBV30 with TRBJ1-2; D may be TRBD1 (5 bases). CDR1 GTSNPN and CDR2 SVGIG come from the germline V gene (reference sequence). There are 17 residues in the CDR3. V lost 3 bases to trimming and J lost 4 bases, with 24 bases between them. For the CDR3, the DNA is TGTGCCTGGAGGGTGGTCAGGGTATACCTTTACATCTATGGCTACACCTTC. This codes for CAWRVVRVYLYIYGYTF.

This chain uses TRBV9 with TRBJ2-7; D uncertain. The V gene lost 0 bases and the J gene lost 1 base, with 11 bases spanning the gap. The CDR3 covers 15 residues. Germline CDR1 and CDR2: SGDLS and YYNGEE. This chain's CDR3 is CASSVDGTRSYEQYF. In DNA form, the CDR3 reads TGTGCCAGCAGCGTAGATGGTACCCGGTCCTACGAGCAGTACTTC.

The chain joins TRBV5-4 to TRBJ2-2, with a tentative D call TRBD2 (6 bases). Trimming pared 4 bases from V and 4 bases from J, leaving 8 bases between. CDR1 and CDR2 from the germline V gene are SGHNT and YYREEE (reference sequence). The CDR3 consists of 13 residues. The CDR3 region has the DNA TGTGCCAGCAGCAGGAGGGGCACCGGGGAGCTGTTTTTT. This encodes CASSRRGTGELFF.

The V and J genes are TRBV18 and TRBJ2-2, with 9 bases identical to TRBD1. Trimming cost V 5 bases and J 0 bases; bases outside gene matches: 4. In germline, CDR1 is KGHSH, CDR2 LQKENI. This CDR3 contains 16 residues. The chain's CDR3 is CASSGQGSTNTGELFF. In DNA form, the CDR3 reads TGTGCCAGCTCAGGACAGGGGTCAACGAACACCGGGGAGCTGTTTTTT.

This CDR3 is CASSPGQVDNSPLHF. The DNA of the CDR3 is TGTGCCAGCAGCCCCGGACAGGTTGATAATTCACCCCTCCACTTT. This chain joins TRBV5-8 and TRBJ1-6; TRBD1 aligns across 7 bases. The CDR3 totals 15 residues. With 4 bases clipped from V and 5 bases from J, the junction kept 6 bases outside the gene matches. Per the germline V gene, CDR1 is SGHTS and CDR2 is YDEGEE.

This chain connects TRBV6-5 to TRBJ2-7; maybe TRBD1 (6 bases). This CDR3 comprises 14 residues. Trimming pared 7 bases from V and 3 bases from J, leaving 16 bases between. CDR1 MNHEY and CDR2 SVGAGI come from the germline V gene. CDR3 nucleotide sequence: TGTGCCAGCACCTTACAGGGAGTTGGCTACGAGCAGTACTTC. Protein: CASTLQGVGYEQYF.

The gene calls are TRBV6-2 or TRBV6-3 and TRBJ2-5, with 10 bases matching TRBD2. The CDR3 contains 17 residues. Per germline, CDR1 MNHEY and CDR2 SVGEGT. The junction had 6 bases not matched to a gene; V was cut back by 2 bases and J by 0 bases. The CDR3 here is CASSYPPLAGDQETQYF. CDR3 bases: TGTGCCAGCAGTTACCCCCCTCTAGCGGGGGACCAAGAGACCCAGTACTTC.

This clone was counted only a few times. V usage is TRBV19 and J usage is TRBJ2-1; TRBD2 is a possible D gene (7 bases). Per the germline V gene, CDR1 is LNHDA and CDR2 is SQIVND (reference sequence). This CDR3 region has 14 residues. Trimming took 5 bases from V and 9 from J, leaving 17 bases between them. The CDR3 coding sequence is TGTGCCAGTAGTGCCGCCTGGGGGGGGGCTGAGCAGTTCTTC. It codes for CASSAAWGGAEQFF.

V usage is TRBV7-2 and J usage is TRBJ2-7, with D possibly TRBD2 on 5 matching bases. Trimming took 9 bases from V and 0 from J, leaving 18 bases between them. The germline gives CDR1 SGHTA, CDR2 FQGNSA. This CDR3 region has 15 residues. In DNA, the CDR3 is TGTGCCAGTAGTCCTAGCAGGTTCCTCTCCTACGAGCAGTACTTC. This codes for CASSPSRFLSYEQYF.

The chain joins TRBV29-1 to TRBJ2-5; 8 bases are a match to TRBD2. The CDR3 runs 15 residues. Germline V gives CDR1 SQVTM, CDR2 ANQGSEA. Trimming cost V 7 bases and J 5 bases; bases outside gene matches: 15. CDR3 nucleotides: TGCAGCGCCGTGGAGTTCGGTAGCGGGGTCGAGACCCAGTACTTC. The encoded protein is CSAVEFGSGVETQYF.

V is TRBV4-2 and J is TRBJ2-1, with 13 bases aligning to TRBD2. V shed 3 bases, J shed 8 bases, and the junction held 10 bases outside the gene matches. The CDR3 runs 17 residues. CDR1 is LGHNA and CDR2 is YNFKEQ in the germline V gene. The CDR3 reads CASSHLPTSGGFYEQFF. CDR3 sequence (DNA): TGTGCCAGCAGCCACCTTCCGACTAGCGGGGGGTTCTATGAGCAGTTCTTC.

The rearrangement links TRBV9 to TRBJ2-4; the match to TRBD2 covers 10 bases. The ends lost 0 bases at V and 9 bases at J; junction bases unmatched: 9. The CDR3 is made up of 16 amino acids. Germline-derived CDR1 and CDR2 are SGDLS and YYNGEE. In nucleotides, the CDR3 is TGTGCCAGCAGCGTAGTCGCTAGCGGGGGTGTGGGCATTCAGTACTTC. Translating it yields CASSVVASGGVGIQYF.

The rearrangement links TRBV6-5 to TRBJ2-7; 7 bases line up with TRBD1. From germline, CDR1 is MNHEY and CDR2 SVGAGI. The V gene end was trimmed by 7 bases and the J gene end by 1 base; junction bases not matched to a gene: 4. CDR3 length: 13 amino acids. This CDR3 is CASKRQGSYEQYF. The DNA for the CDR3 is TGTGCCAGCAAGAGACAGGGTTCCTACGAGCAGTACTTC.

The rearrangement joins TRBV7-2 to TRBJ1-4; D remains ambiguous. V gave up 2 bases and J gave up 8 bases, with 6 bases separating them. The CDR3 runs 12 residues. Germline V gene sequence: CDR1 SGHTA, CDR2 FQGNSA. As DNA, the CDR3 is TGTGCCAGCAGCTTACTTCGGGAAAAACTGTTTTTT. Amino acid sequence: CASSLLREKLFF.

The chain couples TRBV7-3 to TRBJ2-1, with TRBD2 matching 9 bases. This CDR3 has 18 residues. V gave up 5 bases and J gave up 3 bases; unmatched junction bases: 14. Germline CDR1 and CDR2: SGHTA and FQGTGA. The CDR3 nucleotides read TGTGCCAGCAGCCCAGTTGGGGGGGCTAGCGGGAACTACAATGAGCAGTTCTTC. Residues: CASSPVGGASGNYNEQFF.

The CDR3 sequence is CATSNRDMPQILHSNQPQHF. The CDR3 bases are TGTGCCACCAGCAACCGGGACATGCCCCAGATTCTCCATAGCAATCAGCCCCAGCATTTT. The V call is TRBV15, the J call TRBJ1-5, with TRBD1 as a possible D gene (6 bases). In germline, CDR1 is LNHNV, CDR2 YYDKDF (reference sequence). The CDR3 totals 20 residues. V was pared by 4 bases and J by 0 bases, with 25 bases between.

This chain joins TRBV5-6 and TRBJ2-1; 8 bases align to TRBD2. The V segment lost 0 bases and the J segment 9 bases; nucleotides outside the gene matches: 2. The CDR3 is 13 amino acids. The germline CDR1 and CDR2 sequences are SGHDT and YYEEEE. CDR3 DNA: TGTGCCAGCAGCTTGGGGACTAGCAGTGAGCAGTTCTTC. It codes for CASSLGTSSEQFF.

The V gene is TRBV7-2, the J gene TRBJ2-3, with TRBD2 matching over 9 bases. Trimming took 3 bases from V and 4 from J; bases not matched to a gene: 8. Germline V gene lookup returns CDR1 SGHTA and CDR2 FQGNSA. The CDR3 length is 16 residues. The CDR3 spells CASSLVAGVGADTQYF. The CDR3 nucleotides read TGTGCCAGCAGCTTGGTAGCGGGAGTTGGTGCAGATACGCAGTATTTT. The full variable domain, its missing parts supplied by reference TRBV7-2 and TRBJ2-3, is GAGVSQSPSNKVTEKGKDVELRCDPISGHTALYWYRQSLGQGLEFLIYFQGNSAPDKSGLPSDRFSAERTGGSVSTLTIQRTQQEDSAVYLCASSLVAGVGADTQYFGPGTRLTVL.

The CDR3 sequence: CAWRTESPLHF. The CDR3 DNA sequence: TGTGCCTGGAGGACGGAGTCACCCCTCCACTTT. The chain links TRBV30 to TRBJ1-6; D uncertain. Germline V gene lookup returns CDR1 GTSNPN and CDR2 SVGIG (reference sequence). This CDR3 contains 11 residues. The germline V and J ends were trimmed by 3 bases and 10 bases, with 7 bases remaining between them.

A single count supports this clone. This chain links TRBV3-1 (or the pseudogene TRBV3-2) with TRBJ2-7; 7 bases are shared with TRBD2. V dropped 2 bases and J dropped 4; count of bases not matched to a gene: 8. Germline values: CDR1 LGHDT, CDR2 YNNKEL (reference sequence). There are 15 residues in the CDR3. This CDR3 reads CASSQIPGRVYEQYF. The CDR3 region has the DNA TGTGCCAGCAGCCAAATCCCAGGGAGGGTATACGAGCAGTACTTC.

V usage is TRBV2 and J usage is TRBJ2-2, with 11 nucleotides matching TRBD2. V was pared by 2 bases and J by 8 bases, with 10 bases of the junction left unmatched. Germline CDR1 and CDR2: SNHLY and FYNNEI. The CDR3 runs 17 residues. The CDR3 DNA sequence: TGTGCCAGCAGTGAAAGACTAGCGGGAACTCTCCAGGGGGAGCTGTTTTTT. Its protein is CASSERLAGTLQGELFF. Based on the CDR3 plus reference TRBV2 and TRBJ2-2, the full variable domain is EPEVTQTPSHQVTQMGQEVILRCVPISNHLYFYWYRQILGQKVEFLVSFYNNEISEKSEIFDDQFSVERPDGSNFTLKIRSTKLEDSAMYFCASSERLAGTLQGELFFGEGSRLTVL.

V gene TRBV6-5 combines with J gene TRBJ2-4; 8 bases match TRBD1. The V and J ends lost 2 bases and 5 bases, in that order; junction bases with no gene match: 5. CDR3 length equals 15 residues. CDR1 and CDR2 from the germline V gene are MNHEY and SVGAGI. In nucleotides, the CDR3 is TGTGCCAGCAGTTACCGGACAGGGATCCAAAACATTCAGTACTTC. It yields the protein CASSYRTGIQNIQYF.